Each of the 31 T cell receptor beta chains below was sequenced from the same sample in a study of follicular helper T cells after annual influenza vaccination. Time point defined: 2014-2015 season, pre-vaccination. The repertoire was sequenced with immunoSEQ multiplex PCR; TCRdb's copy has only in-frame clones and lacks some. Seen here are some 10,000 clones, more than 75% observed once, and the top ten hold over 0.75%. Material: CXCR5- memory CD4+ T cells sorted from blood, obtained on the day of influenza vaccination. Source of these receptors: an adult who received the influenza vaccine.

The chain uses TRBV7-3 and TRBJ2-1; 8 nucleotides agree with TRBD1. Trimming at V came to 1 base and at J to 4 bases, leaving 6 bases not matched to a gene. Germline CDR1 is SGHTA and CDR2 is FQGTGA. The CDR3 contains 16 residues. CDR3: CASSLNGQGAYNEQFF. The CDR3 nucleotides are TGTGCCAGCAGCTTAAATGGGCAGGGGGCTTACAATGAGCAGTTCTTC.

This rearrangement joins TRBV30 to TRBJ1-6; no reliable D call. The germline V gene encodes CDR1 GTSNPN and CDR2 SVGIG (reference sequence). The CDR3 consists of 17 residues. Trimming shortened V by 0 bases and J by 0 bases, and 12 bases separated the two germline ends. The CDR3 DNA sequence: TGTGCCTGGAGTGTACCTACGCCCCTCTCCTATAATTCACCCCTCCACTTT. It translates to CAWSVPTPLSYNSPLHF.

This chain connects TRBV29-1 to TRBJ2-5; D is possibly TRBD2 (6 bases). This CDR3 is built from 13 residues. CDR1 and CDR2 from the germline V gene are SQVTM and ANQGSEA. V lost 7 bases and J lost 5, with 17 bases in between. The CDR3 nucleotides are TGCAGCGCCGGAGGGGCGGGATGGGAGACCCAGTACTTC. It specifies CSAGGAGWETQYF.

The sample holds a few counts of this clone. This sequence joins TRBV7-6 and TRBJ2-7; D not resolved. Germline V gives CDR1 SGHVS, CDR2 FNYEAQ. This CDR3 region has 13 residues. V shed 1 base and J shed 6 bases, with 10 bases lying between them. The CDR3 nucleotides are TGTGCCAGCAGCTTAGGGGTCAGTTTCGAGCAGTACTTC. It translates to CASSLGVSFEQYF. Full variable domain (remainder filled in from reference TRBV7-6 and TRBJ2-7): GAGVSQSPRYKVTKRGQDVALRCDPISGHVSLYWYRQALGQGPEFLTYFNYEAQQDKSGLPNDRFSAERPEGSISTLTIQRTEQRDSAMYRCASSLGVSFEQYFGPGTRLTVT.

The chain couples TRBV30 to TRBJ1-2; a possible D gene is TRBD1 (5 bases). There are 14 residues in the CDR3. V was shortened by 0 bases and J by 4 bases, with 12 bases between the two germline ends. Germline loops: CDR1 GTSNPN, CDR2 SVGIG (reference sequence). The CDR3 spells CAWSVGQGPYGYTF. For the CDR3, the DNA is TGTGCCTGGAGTGTAGGGCAGGGCCCCTATGGCTACACCTTC. Full variable domain (remainder filled in from reference TRBV30 and TRBJ1-2): SQTIHQWPATLVQPVGSPLSLECTVEGTSNPNLYWYRQAAGRGLQLLFYSVGIGQISSEVPQNLSASRPQDRQFILSSKKLLLSDSGFYLCAWSVGQGPYGYTFGSGTRLTVV.

This chain connects TRBV28 to TRBJ2-1; a weak D match, TRBD2 (7 bases). Deletions cut 3 bases from V and 7 bases from J, with 16 bases between. The CDR3 is 15 residues long. Looked up from germline, CDR1 is MDHEN and CDR2 is SYDVKM. The CDR3 DNA follows: TGTGCCAGCAGTTTGCTGGGGGGGCGCCGAAATGAGCAGTTCTTC. Translated: CASSLLGGRRNEQFF. Variable domain in full (rest from reference TRBV28 and TRBJ2-1): DVKVTQSSRYLVKRTGEKVFLECVQDMDHENMFWYRQDPGLGLRLIYFSYDVKMKEKGDIPEGYSVSREKKERFSLILESASTNQTSMYLCASSLLGGRRNEQFFGPGTRLTVL.

V gene TRBV28 combines with J gene TRBJ1-1; D remains ambiguous. There are 15 residues in the CDR3. Deletions cut 2 bases from V and 1 base from J, with 11 bases between. From germline, CDR1 is MDHEN and CDR2 SYDVKM. CDR3 residues: CASSLRAVTNTEAFF. In DNA form, the CDR3 reads TGTGCCAGCAGTTTACGAGCAGTGACGAACACTGAAGCTTTCTTT.

V and J are TRBV27 and TRBJ1-5; tentatively, D is TRBD1 (6 bases). From germline, CDR1 is MNHEY and CDR2 SMNVEV (reference sequence). The CDR3 has 13 residues. Between the trimmed V and J ends, which lost 7 bases and 7 bases, there was a span of 14 bases. The CDR3 loop reads CASNPGQGQPQHF. The DNA for the CDR3 is TGTGCCAGCAACCCAGGTCAGGGGCAGCCCCAGCATTTT.

The rearrangement uses TRBV6-1 and TRBJ2-5, with TRBD2 identical over 12 bases. After removal of 2 bases from V and 5 bases from J, the junction contained 6 bases not matched to a gene. Germline assignment: CDR1 MNHNS and CDR2 SASEGT. The CDR3 is made up of 16 amino acids. The CDR3 region is CASSEPGLAGVETQYF. The CDR3 bases are TGTGCCAGCAGTGAACCGGGACTAGCGGGTGTGGAGACCCAGTACTTC.

The CDR3 coding sequence is TGTGCCAGCAGCGTAGGTGGGCGAGGCCCCGGCACAGATACGCAGTATTTT. This sequence encodes CASSVGGRGPGTDTQYF. This chain joins TRBV9 and TRBJ2-3; D remains unclear. Per the germline V gene, CDR1 is SGDLS and CDR2 is YYNGEE. The CDR3 runs to 17 residues. The germline V and J ends were trimmed by 0 bases and 1 base, with 15 bases remaining between them.

The chain has TRBV14 and TRBJ2-1, with a possible D match to TRBD1 (5 bases). The CDR3 sequence is 15 residues long. V dropped 4 bases and J dropped 0 bases, with 10 bases sitting between them. CDR1 and CDR2 (germline): SGHDN, FVKESK. The CDR3 protein is CASSLGRVSYNEQFF. CDR3 bases: TGTGCCAGCAGCCTAGGCAGGGTCTCCTACAATGAGCAGTTCTTC.

The gene calls are TRBV19 and TRBJ2-5; D is possibly TRBD1 (6 bases). Trimming took 5 bases from V and 2 from J, leaving 15 bases between them. Germline-derived CDR1 and CDR2 are LNHDA and SQIVND (reference sequence). The CDR3 totals 15 residues. CDR3 amino acids: CASSDRKSAQETQYF. The CDR3 nucleotides are TGTGCCAGTAGTGACAGGAAAAGCGCACAAGAGACCCAGTACTTC.

The rearrangement uses TRBV7-9 and TRBJ2-3, with D perhaps matching TRBD1 or TRBD2 (5 bases each). The CDR3 contains 16 residues. Germline loops: CDR1 SEHNR, CDR2 FQNEAQ (reference sequence). V was pared by 3 bases and J by 9 bases, with 22 bases between. The CDR3 is CASSLSGVSGGDTQYF. The CDR3 region has the DNA TGTGCCAGCAGCTTGTCCGGAGTCAGCGGTGGGGACACGCAGTATTTT.

About this clone itself: This CDR3 fails to terminate in the conserved phenylalanine or tryptophan, so it likely reflects a read error. It is unclear where the CDR3 begins or ends on the DNA, so no DNA is shown, and the CDR3 is as TCRdb lists it. The chain joins TRBV20-1 to TRBJ1-2. Counting both end residues, the CDR3 totals 11 amino acids. Germline V gene lookup returns CDR1 DFQATT and CDR2 SNEGSKA (reference sequence). CDR3 residues: CSARDAVLHSL.

The chain combines TRBV5-1 with TRBJ2-3, with D perhaps TRBD2 (5 bases). Germline V gives CDR1 SGHRS, CDR2 YFSETQ. The CDR3 covers 16 residues. The V and J ends lost 7 bases and 3 bases respectively, with 21 bases between them. The CDR3 sequence is CASDPSDFAGTDTQYF. CDR3 DNA sequence: TGCGCCAGCGACCCCTCGGACTTTGCTGGAACAGATACGCAGTATTTT.

The chain links TRBV28 to TRBJ2-1; 10 bases fit TRBD1. Germline V gene data show CDR1 as MDHEN and CDR2 as SYDVKM. The CDR3 has 16 residues. With V trimmed by 5 bases and J by 9 bases, 13 bases remained unmatched. The CDR3 nucleotides read TGTGCCAGCAGTCCGGTTTCCGGACAGGGGGAGGGTGAGCAGTTCTTC. It yields the protein CASSPVSGQGEGEQFF.

This sequence joins TRBV28 and TRBJ1-5; maybe TRBD1 (5 bases). Germline loops: CDR1 MDHEN, CDR2 SYDVKM. This CDR3 has 15 residues. V gave up 5 bases and J gave up 6 bases, with 17 bases separating them. CDR3: CASSRRLGGGQPQHF. The CDR3 DNA reads TGTGCCAGCAGTCGACGCCTTGGGGGTGGTCAGCCCCAGCATTTT.

This clone occurred once. The V gene is TRBV5-1, the J gene TRBJ2-3, with 9 positions matching TRBD2. The CDR3 runs 15 residues. V trimming: 2 bases; J trimming: 5 bases; junction bases outside the gene matches: 6. The V gene's germline CDR1 is SGHRS and CDR2 YFSETQ. The CDR3, as DNA: TGCGCCAGCAGCTTCCGCGGGGGGGCCGGAGATACGCAGTATTTT. Translating gives CASSFRGGAGDTQYF.

V usage is TRBV5-1 and J usage is TRBJ1-1; D might be TRBD1 (5 bases). The germline V and J ends were trimmed by 5 bases and 1 base, with 9 bases remaining between them. The germline V gene encodes CDR1 SGHRS and CDR2 YFSETQ. The CDR3 extends over 13 amino acids. The CDR3 DNA reads TGCGCCAGCAGGCGAGGGGAGAACACTGAAGCTTTCTTT. The encoded protein is CASRRGENTEAFF.

The V and J genes are TRBV7-3 and TRBJ2-3; 7 bases agree with TRBD2. CDR3 length: 14 residues. The V gene's germline CDR1 is SGHTA and CDR2 FQGTGA. V gave up 1 base and J gave up 5 bases; unmatched junction bases: 3. The CDR3 DNA is TGTGCCAGCAGCTTAAGGGACTATCAAGATACGCAGTATTTT. It translates to CASSLRDYQDTQYF.

The V gene is TRBV9, the J gene TRBJ1-4; 7 nucleotides match TRBD1. Germline values: CDR1 SGDLS, CDR2 YYNGEE. The CDR3 covers 16 residues. With 0 bases clipped from V and 7 bases from J, the junction kept 9 bases outside the gene matches. The CDR3 sequence: CASSVGRQGGVEKLFF. As DNA, the CDR3 is TGTGCCAGCAGCGTAGGTCGGCAGGGGGGAGTTGAAAAACTGTTTTTT.

The chain recombines TRBV4-2 with TRBJ2-7, with TRBD2 as a possible D gene (7 bases). Per the germline V gene, CDR1 is LGHNA and CDR2 is YNFKEQ. The CDR3 length is 19 residues. Trimming shortened V by 1 base and J by 5 bases, and 27 bases separated the two germline ends. CDR3 DNA: TGTGCCAGCAGCCAAGGACTTGGGGGGGCGGGGGCTGAGGGTGACGAGCAGTACTTC. Its protein is CASSQGLGGAGAEGDEQYF.

The V gene is TRBV6-4, the J gene TRBJ1-2; D is possibly TRBD1 (5 bases). This CDR3 comprises 15 residues. The germline CDR1 and CDR2 sequences are MRHNA and SNTAGT. With 4 bases removed from V and 4 bases from J, the gap between germline ends came to 16 bases. Here the CDR3 DNA reads TGTGCCAGCAGTGGGGGGGTTCGGGATCTCTATGGCTACACCTTC. As protein: CASSGGVRDLYGYTF.

The chain has TRBV2 and TRBJ2-5; TRBD2 matches 8 bases. The germline V gene has CDR1 SNHLY and CDR2 FYNNEI. The CDR3 has 15 residues. V shed 5 bases, J shed 5 bases, and the junction held 10 bases outside the gene matches. The CDR3 nucleotides are TGTGCCAGCAGTAGTACCTCGGGGGGGCCGGAGACCCAGTACTTC. It encodes CASSSTSGGPETQYF.

This rearrangement joins TRBV29-1 to TRBJ2-5, with 8 bases fitting TRBD2. J lost 5 bases, V lost 4 bases, and 9 bases had no gene match. Germline CDR1 reads SQVTM; CDR2 reads ANQGSEA. CDR3 length equals 14 residues. The CDR3 loop is CSVGMGLGGETQYF. The CDR3 bases are TGCAGCGTTGGAATGGGACTAGGAGGCGAGACCCAGTACTTC.

V usage is TRBV7-9 and J usage is TRBJ1-1; D is possibly TRBD1 (5 bases). This CDR3 is 14 amino acids long. Trimming took 4 bases from V and 0 from J, leaving 9 bases between them. CDR1 and CDR2 from the germline V gene are SEHNR and FQNEAQ (reference sequence). CDR3 coding DNA: TGTGCCAGCAGCTCTGGGACCGTGAACACTGAAGCTTTCTTT. Its protein is CASSSGTVNTEAFF.

This chain links TRBV28 with TRBJ2-3, with D possibly being TRBD1 or TRBD2 (6 bases each). With 6 bases removed from V and 8 bases from J, the gap between germline ends came to 15 bases. CDR1 MDHEN and CDR2 SYDVKM come from the germline V gene. The CDR3 loop spans 13 amino acids. The chain's CDR3 is CASSTGAPSTQYF. Written as DNA, the CDR3 is TGTGCCAGCAGCACGGGGGCACCCAGTACGCAGTATTTT.

The V gene is TRBV27, the J gene TRBJ1-5; TRBD1 is a possible D gene (5 bases). The CDR3 is 16 amino acids. Looked up from germline, CDR1 is MNHEY and CDR2 is SMNVEV (reference sequence). V was clipped by 1 base and J by 5 bases, with 15 bases between them. CDR3 in amino acids: CASSLLGPPPHQPQHF. CDR3 DNA sequence: TGTGCCAGCAGTTTATTGGGACCCCCGCCGCATCAGCCCCAGCATTTT.

The V and J genes are TRBV28 and TRBJ1-5; a weak D match, TRBD1 (5 bases). The V end lost 6 bases, the J end lost 5 bases, and 11 bases lay between the germline ends. Germline V gene sequence: CDR1 MDHEN, CDR2 SYDVKM. The CDR3 runs to 13 residues. The CDR3 nucleotides are TGTGCCAGCAGCGGGGGAACGTATCAGCCCCAGCATTTT. Residues: CASSGGTYQPQHF.

The V call is TRBV7-9, the J call TRBJ2-1; the D is unclear. Germline V gene lookup returns CDR1 SEHNR and CDR2 FQNEAQ (reference sequence). V gave up 5 bases and J gave up 5 bases, with 13 bases separating them. The CDR3 spans 14 residues. The CDR3 region has the DNA TGTGCCAGCAGCCGAGCCCGGACGGACAATGAGCAGTTCTTC. Amino acid sequence: CASSRARTDNEQFF.

The genes are TRBV7-6 and TRBJ2-2; 8 nucleotides match TRBD2. This CDR3 has 16 residues. Trimming cost V 0 bases and J 3 bases; bases outside gene matches: 3. Germline V gene lookup returns CDR1 SGHVS and CDR2 FNYEAQ. CDR3 loop: CASSLAASGYTGELFF. DNA of the CDR3: TGTGCCAGCAGCTTAGCGGCTAGCGGGTACACCGGGGAGCTGTTTTTT.